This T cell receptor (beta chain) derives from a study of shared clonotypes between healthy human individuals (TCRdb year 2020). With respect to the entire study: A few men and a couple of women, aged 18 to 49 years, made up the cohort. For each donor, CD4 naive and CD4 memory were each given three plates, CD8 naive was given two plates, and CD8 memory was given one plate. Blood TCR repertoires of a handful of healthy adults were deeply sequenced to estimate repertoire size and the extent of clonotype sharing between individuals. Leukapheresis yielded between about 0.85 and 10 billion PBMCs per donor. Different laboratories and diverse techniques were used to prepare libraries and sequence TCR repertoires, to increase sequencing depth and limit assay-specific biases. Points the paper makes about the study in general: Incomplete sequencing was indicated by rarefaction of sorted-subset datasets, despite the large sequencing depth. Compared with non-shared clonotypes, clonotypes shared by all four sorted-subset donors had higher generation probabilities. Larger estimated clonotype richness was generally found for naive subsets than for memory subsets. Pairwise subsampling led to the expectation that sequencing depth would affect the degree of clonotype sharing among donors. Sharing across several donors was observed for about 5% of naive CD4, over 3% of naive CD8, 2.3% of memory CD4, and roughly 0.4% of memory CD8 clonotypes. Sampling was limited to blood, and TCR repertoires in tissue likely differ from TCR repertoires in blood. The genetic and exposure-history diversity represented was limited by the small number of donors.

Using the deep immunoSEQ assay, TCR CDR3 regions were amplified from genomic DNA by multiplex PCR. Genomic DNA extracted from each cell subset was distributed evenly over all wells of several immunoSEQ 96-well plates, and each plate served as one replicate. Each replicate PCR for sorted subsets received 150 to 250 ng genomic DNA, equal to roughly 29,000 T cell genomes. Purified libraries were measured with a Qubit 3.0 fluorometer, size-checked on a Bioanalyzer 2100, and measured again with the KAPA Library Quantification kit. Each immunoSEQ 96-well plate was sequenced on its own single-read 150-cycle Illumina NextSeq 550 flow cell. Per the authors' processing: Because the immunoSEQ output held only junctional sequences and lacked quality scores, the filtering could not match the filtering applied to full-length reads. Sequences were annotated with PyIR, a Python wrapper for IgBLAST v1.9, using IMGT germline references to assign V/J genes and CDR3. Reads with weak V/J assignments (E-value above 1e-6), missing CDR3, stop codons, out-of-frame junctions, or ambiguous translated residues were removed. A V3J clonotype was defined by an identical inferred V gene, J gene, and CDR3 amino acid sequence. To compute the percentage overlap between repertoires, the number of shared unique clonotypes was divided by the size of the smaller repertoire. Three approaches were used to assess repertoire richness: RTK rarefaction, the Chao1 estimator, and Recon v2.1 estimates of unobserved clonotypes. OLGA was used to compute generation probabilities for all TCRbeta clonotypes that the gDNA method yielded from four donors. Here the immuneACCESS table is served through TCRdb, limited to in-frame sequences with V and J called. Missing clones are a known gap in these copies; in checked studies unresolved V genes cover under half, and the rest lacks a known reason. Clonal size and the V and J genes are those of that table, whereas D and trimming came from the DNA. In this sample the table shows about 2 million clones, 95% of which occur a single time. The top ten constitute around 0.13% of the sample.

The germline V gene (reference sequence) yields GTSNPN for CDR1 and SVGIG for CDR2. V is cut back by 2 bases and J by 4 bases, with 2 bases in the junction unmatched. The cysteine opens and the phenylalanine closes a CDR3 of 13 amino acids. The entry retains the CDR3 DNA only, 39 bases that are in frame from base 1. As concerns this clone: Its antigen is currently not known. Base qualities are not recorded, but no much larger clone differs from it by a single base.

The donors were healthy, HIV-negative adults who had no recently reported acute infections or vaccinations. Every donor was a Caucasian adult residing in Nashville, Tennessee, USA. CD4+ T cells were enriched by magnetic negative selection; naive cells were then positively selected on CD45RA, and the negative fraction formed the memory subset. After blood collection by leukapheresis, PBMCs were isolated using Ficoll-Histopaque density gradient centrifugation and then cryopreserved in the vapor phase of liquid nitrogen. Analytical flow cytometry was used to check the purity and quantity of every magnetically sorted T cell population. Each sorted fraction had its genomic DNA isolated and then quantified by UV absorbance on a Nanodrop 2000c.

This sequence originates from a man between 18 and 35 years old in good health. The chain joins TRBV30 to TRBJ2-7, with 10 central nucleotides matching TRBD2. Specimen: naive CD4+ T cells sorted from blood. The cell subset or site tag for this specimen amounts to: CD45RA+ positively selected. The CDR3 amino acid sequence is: CAWSKAGGYEQYF. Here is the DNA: TGTGCCTGGAGTAAAGCGGGAGGGTACGAGCAGTACTTC.